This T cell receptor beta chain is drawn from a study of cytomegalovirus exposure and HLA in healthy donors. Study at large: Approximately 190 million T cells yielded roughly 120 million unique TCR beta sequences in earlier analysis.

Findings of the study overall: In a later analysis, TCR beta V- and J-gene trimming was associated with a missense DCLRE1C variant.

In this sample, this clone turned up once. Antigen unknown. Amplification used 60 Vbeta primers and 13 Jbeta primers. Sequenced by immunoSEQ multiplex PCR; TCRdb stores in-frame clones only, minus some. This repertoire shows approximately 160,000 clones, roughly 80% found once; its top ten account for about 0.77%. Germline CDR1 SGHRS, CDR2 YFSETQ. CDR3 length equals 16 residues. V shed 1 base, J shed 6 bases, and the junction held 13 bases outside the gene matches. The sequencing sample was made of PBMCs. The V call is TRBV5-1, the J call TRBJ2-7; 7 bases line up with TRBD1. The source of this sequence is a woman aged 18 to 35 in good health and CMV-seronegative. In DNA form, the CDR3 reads TGCGCCAGCAGCTTGTTCCAGGGGGTTGGAGTTCGCGAGCAGTACTTC. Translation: CASSLFQGVGVREQYF. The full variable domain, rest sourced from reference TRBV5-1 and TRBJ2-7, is KAGVTQTPRYLIKTRGQQVTLSCSPISGHRSVSWYQQTPGQGLQFLFEYFSETQRNKGNFPGRFSGRQFSNSRSEMNVSTLELGDSALYLCASSLFQGVGVREQYFGPGTRLTVT.